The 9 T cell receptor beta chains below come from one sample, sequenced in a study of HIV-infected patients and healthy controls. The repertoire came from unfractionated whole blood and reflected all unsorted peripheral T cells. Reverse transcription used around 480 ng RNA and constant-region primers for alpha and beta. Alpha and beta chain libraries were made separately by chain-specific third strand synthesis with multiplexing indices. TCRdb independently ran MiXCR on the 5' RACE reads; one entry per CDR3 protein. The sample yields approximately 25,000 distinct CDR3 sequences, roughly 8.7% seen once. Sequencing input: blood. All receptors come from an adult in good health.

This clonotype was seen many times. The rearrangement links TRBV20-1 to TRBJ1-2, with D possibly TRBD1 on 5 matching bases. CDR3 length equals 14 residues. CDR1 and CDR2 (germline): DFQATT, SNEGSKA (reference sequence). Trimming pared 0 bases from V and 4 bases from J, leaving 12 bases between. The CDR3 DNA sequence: TGCAGTGCTAGAGAGGGATCGGGGGGCTATGGCTACACCTTC. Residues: CSAREGSGGYGYTF.

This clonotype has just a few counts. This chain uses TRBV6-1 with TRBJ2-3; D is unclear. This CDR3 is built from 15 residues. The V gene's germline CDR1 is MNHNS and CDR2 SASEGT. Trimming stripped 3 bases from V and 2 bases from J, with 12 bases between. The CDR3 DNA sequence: TGTGCCAGCAGTGAGGCGGAATCCTACACAGATACGCAGTATTTT. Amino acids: CASSEAESYTDTQYF.

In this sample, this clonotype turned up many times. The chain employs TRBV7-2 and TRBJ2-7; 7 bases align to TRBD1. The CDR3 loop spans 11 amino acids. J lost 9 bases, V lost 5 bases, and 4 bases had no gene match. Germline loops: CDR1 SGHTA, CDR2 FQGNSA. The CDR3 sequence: CASSATGLQYF. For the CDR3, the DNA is TGTGCCAGCAGCGCGACAGGGTTGCAGTACTTC.

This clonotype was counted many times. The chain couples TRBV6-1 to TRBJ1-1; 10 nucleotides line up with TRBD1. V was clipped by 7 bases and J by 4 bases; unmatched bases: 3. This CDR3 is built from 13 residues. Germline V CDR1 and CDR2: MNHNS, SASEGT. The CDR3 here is CASKDRGPTEAFF. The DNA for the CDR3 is TGTGCCAGCAAAGACAGGGGGCCCACTGAAGCTTTCTTT.

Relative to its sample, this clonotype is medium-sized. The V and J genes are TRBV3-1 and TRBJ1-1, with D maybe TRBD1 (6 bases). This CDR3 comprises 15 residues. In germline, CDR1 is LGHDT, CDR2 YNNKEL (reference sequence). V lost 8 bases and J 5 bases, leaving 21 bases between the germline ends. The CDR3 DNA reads TGTGCCAGCTTTCCGGGAGGGGGGCGCTTGACTGAAGCTTTCTTT. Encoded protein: CASFPGGGRLTEAFF.

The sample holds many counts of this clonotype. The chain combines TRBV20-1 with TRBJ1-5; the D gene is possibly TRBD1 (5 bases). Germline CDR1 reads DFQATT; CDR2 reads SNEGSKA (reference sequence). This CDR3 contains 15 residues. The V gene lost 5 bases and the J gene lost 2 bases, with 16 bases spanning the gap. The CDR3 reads CSAGGDSAGNQPQHF. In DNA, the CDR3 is TGCAGTGCTGGGGGGGACTCGGCGGGCAATCAGCCCCAGCATTTT.

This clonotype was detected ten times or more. The CDR3 is CATSRRPGGNQPQHF. DNA for the CDR3: TGTGCCACCAGCAGACGCCCTGGGGGCAATCAGCCCCAGCATTTT. The chain joins TRBV15 to TRBJ1-5, with D hard to call. The germline gives CDR1 LNHNV, CDR2 YYDKDF (reference sequence). CDR3 size: 15 residues. Between the trimmed V and J ends, which lost 2 bases and 2 bases, there was a span of 10 bases.

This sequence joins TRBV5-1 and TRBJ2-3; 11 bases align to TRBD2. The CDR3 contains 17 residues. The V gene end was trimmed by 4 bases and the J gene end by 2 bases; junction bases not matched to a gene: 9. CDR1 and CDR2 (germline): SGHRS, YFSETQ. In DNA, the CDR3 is TGCGCCAGCAGCCCGGGACTAGCGGTCCTACTCACAGATACGCAGTATTTT. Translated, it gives CASSPGLAVLLTDTQYF.

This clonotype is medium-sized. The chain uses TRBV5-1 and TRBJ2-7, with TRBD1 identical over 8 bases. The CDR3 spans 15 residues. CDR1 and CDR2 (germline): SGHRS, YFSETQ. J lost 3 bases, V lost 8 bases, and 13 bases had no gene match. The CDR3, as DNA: TGCGCCAGTCGGCGGGGCCTCGACAGGGGCTACGAGCAGTACTTC. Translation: CASRRGLDRGYEQYF. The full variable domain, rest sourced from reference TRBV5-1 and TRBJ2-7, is KAGVTQTPRYLIKTRGQQVTLSCSPISGHRSVSWYQQTPGQGLQFLFEYFSETQRNKGNFPGRFSGRQFSNSRSEMNVSTLELGDSALYLCASRRGLDRGYEQYFGPGTRLTVT.